This T cell receptor (beta chain) was retrieved from a study of Tregs in tolerant kidney transplant recipients. As for this clone: Its antigen is not known.

Sequencing used immunoSEQ multiplex PCR; TCRdb keeps in-frame clones, though not all of them. The sample has 50,000 to 75,000 clones; 95% to 98% are singletons. Points from the study as a whole: Changing PCR primers prevented nucleotide comparison between some patients' samples. This study did not directly address biological reproducibility.

Unstimulated regulatory T cells (CD4+CD25+CD127-), CD4+CD25- non-regulatory cells, CD4 and CD8 cells were FACS-sorted from thawed PBMCs. V lost 7 bases, J lost 3 bases, and 19 bases lay in between. Germline CDR1 and CDR2: SGHTA and FQGNSA. The CDR3 contains 15 residues. The V and J genes are TRBV7-2 and TRBJ2-7; possibly TRBD1 for D (6 bases). The clonotype comes from a human donor who received a combined kidney and bone marrow transplant. The sample in question was Tregs from blood, obtained before the transplant. CDR3 protein: CASTRSQGQVYEQYF. Written as DNA, the CDR3 is TGTGCCAGCACCCGTAGCCAGGGACAAGTCTACGAGCAGTACTTC.